The 4 T cell receptor beta chains below come from one sample, sequenced in a study of T cell responses to AZD1222 COVID-19 vaccine. Assay: immunoSEQ multiplex PCR; the TCRdb copy retains only in-frame clones and omits some. The profile covers around 140,000 clones, with 90% to 95% appearing a single time and about 1.5% taken by the ten largest. Sequenced here: peripheral blood, sampled on day 0 of AZD1222 vaccination. The origin of the receptors is an adult in good health.

J is TRBJ1-5 and V is TRBV5-1, with D possibly being TRBD1 (5 bases). CDR3 length: 13 residues. V shed 0 bases and J shed 5 bases, with 6 bases lying between them. Germline V gene sequence: CDR1 SGHRS, CDR2 YFSETQ. CDR3 loop: CASSLGGDQPQHF. DNA for the CDR3: TGCGCCAGCAGCTTGGGGGGGGATCAGCCCCAGCATTTT.

The CDR3 sequence: CASSQAGTGNTEAFF. The CDR3 DNA follows: TGTGCCAGCAGCCAAGCCGGGACAGGGAACACTGAAGCTTTCTTT. V usage is TRBV3-1 (or the pseudogene TRBV3-2) and J usage is TRBJ1-1; TRBD1 matches 8 bases. The CDR3 runs to 15 residues. V dropped 1 base and J dropped 1; count of bases not matched to a gene: 2. The germline V gene encodes CDR1 LGHDT and CDR2 YNNKEL (reference sequence).

V usage is TRBV4-2 and J usage is TRBJ2-7; no clear D gene. Germline-derived CDR1 and CDR2 are LGHNA and YNFKEQ. Trimming cost V 3 bases and J 6 bases, with 15 bases left between them. This CDR3 spans 14 amino acids. The CDR3 DNA is TGTGCCAGCAGCCAGGAAGTTTTAGTATCCGAGCAGTACTTC. It is translated as CASSQEVLVSEQYF.

V gene TRBV3-1 (or the pseudogene TRBV3-2) combines with J gene TRBJ2-3, with 7 bases identical to TRBD1. In germline, CDR1 is LGHDT, CDR2 YNNKEL (reference sequence). V was pared by 8 bases and J by 1 base, with 12 bases of the junction left unmatched. The CDR3 contains 16 residues. CDR3 region: CASGYRGQGGTDTQYF. For the CDR3, the DNA is TGTGCCAGCGGATACCGAGGGCAGGGGGGCACAGATACGCAGTATTTT.